One sample yielded the 15 T cell receptor beta chains listed below, sequenced in a study of vaccination and CD4 T cells after COVID-19. These receptors are not linked to any known antigen. The study sequenced cultured CD4+ T cell DNA using the Oncomine TCR Beta short-read assay. TCRdb reanalysed the PCR reads using MiXCR and keeps one entry per CDR3 protein. The sample shows over 15,000 distinct CDR3 sequences, approximately 58% of them seen only once. Treatment noted: roughly ten-day PBMC culture with coronavirus spike peptide pools or control peptides (ViraFEST assay). The source material was CD4+ T cells from blood, cultured in vitro. These receptors were taken from a human donor who had recovered from COVID-19.

The chain joins TRBV6-1 to TRBJ1-5, with a tentative D call TRBD1 (6 bases). CDR1 MNHNS and CDR2 SASEGT come from the germline V gene. The CDR3 sequence is 14 residues long. V was clipped by 1 base and J by 6 bases, with 10 bases between them. CDR3 DNA sequence: TGTGCCAGCAGTGAAGGGAGAGGGGGTCAGCCCCAGCATTTT. Translation gives CASSEGRGGQPQHF.

This clonotype has a handful of counts. This sequence joins TRBV2 and TRBJ1-1; possible D gene TRBD1, 5 bases. CDR3 length: 12 amino acids. V was trimmed by 7 bases and J by 5 bases, leaving 11 bases between them. Germline CDR1 and CDR2: SNHLY and FYNNEI. The CDR3 bases are TGTGCCAGCAAGGGGTCGGGTACTGAAGCTTTCTTT. Translating gives CASKGSGTEAFF.

This chain joins TRBV10-3 and TRBJ1-5, with 9 positions matching TRBD1. After removal of 2 bases from V and 0 bases from J, the junction contained 5 bases not matched to a gene. Germline lookup yields CDR1 ENHRY and CDR2 SYGVKD. The CDR3 loop spans 17 amino acids. DNA for the CDR3: TGTGCCATCAGTGAGCAGGGACAGGGTTTTAGCAATCAGCCCCAGCATTTT. This gives the protein CAISEQGQGFSNQPQHF.

V usage is TRBV5-3 and J usage is TRBJ1-2; D is unclear. TRBV5-3 is noted as an ORF with a role that remains uncertain. This CDR3 comprises 13 residues. V was pared by 6 bases and J by 3 bases, with 12 bases between. CDR3: CARTWVRDYGYTF. The CDR3, as DNA: TGTGCCAGAACTTGGGTCAGAGACTATGGCTACACCTTC.

The CDR3 sequence: CASSESPGNYGYTF. CDR3 bases: TGTGCCAGCAGTGAATCCCCAGGGAACTATGGCTACACCTTC. V and J are TRBV6-1 and TRBJ1-2; perhaps TRBD1 as D (5 bases). The CDR3 loop spans 14 amino acids. From germline, CDR1 is MNHNS and CDR2 SASEGT. V lost 2 bases, J lost 2 bases, and 9 bases lay in between.

This clonotype was seen more than once but under ten times. V usage is TRBV6-1 and J usage is TRBJ1-5; no firm D call. This CDR3 comprises 13 residues. V gave up 4 bases and J gave up 4 bases, with 8 bases separating them. Germline CDR1 reads MNHNS; CDR2 reads SASEGT. The CDR3 sequence: CASSATENQPQHF. In DNA form, the CDR3 reads TGTGCCAGCAGTGCGACCGAGAATCAGCCCCAGCATTTT.

The V gene is TRBV10-2, the J gene TRBJ1-6; 7 bases align to TRBD1. Unmatched junction bases numbered 8, after V lost 2 bases and J lost 13 bases. The CDR3 sequence is 14 residues long. Germline V gene data show CDR1 as WSHSY and CDR2 as SAAADI. The CDR3 DNA reads as TGCGCCAGCAGTGAGGGCAGGGGGATGCGGCCCCTCCACTTT. Amino acid sequence: CASSEGRGMRPLHF.

The chain links TRBV5-1 to TRBJ2-3; TRBD2 agrees at 8 bases. Germline-derived CDR1 and CDR2 are SGHRS and YFSETQ. The J segment lost 4 bases and the V segment lost 2 bases, leaving 6 bases of the junction unmatched. CDR3 size: 15 residues. CDR3 sequence (DNA): TGCGCCAGCAGCTTACCAGCGGGAGCCCCAGATACGCAGTATTTT. This gives the protein CASSLPAGAPDTQYF.

In this sample, this clonotype turned up a few times. This chain connects TRBV20-1 to TRBJ2-3; no firm D call. CDR3 length equals 14 residues. Germline lookup yields CDR1 DFQATT and CDR2 SNEGSKA (reference sequence). With 0 bases removed from V and 0 bases from J, the gap between germline ends came to 7 bases. The CDR3 DNA reads as TGCAGTGCTAGAGATACCCTTAGCACAGATACGCAGTATTTT. Its translation: CSARDTLSTDTQYF.

The chain couples TRBV12-3 or TRBV12-4 to TRBJ1-5; TRBD1 is a possible D gene (6 bases). With 1 base removed from V and 4 bases from J, the gap between germline ends came to 17 bases. This CDR3 is 17 amino acids long. CDR3 region: CASSLGFGSGANQPQHF. CDR3 nucleotides: TGTGCCAGCAGTTTAGGGTTCGGGTCAGGGGCAAATCAGCCCCAGCATTTT.

This clonotype was picked up a small number of times. CDR3 DNA: TGTGCCAGCAGCCGCGACAGGGCTGGGGCCAACGTCCTGACTTTC. It codes for CASSRDRAGANVLTF. This chain links TRBV7-9 with TRBJ2-6, with TRBD1 matching over 7 bases. This CDR3 is 15 amino acids long. J gave up 2 bases and V 5 bases, and 3 bases lay outside the gene matches. CDR1 and CDR2 from the germline V gene are SEHNR and FQNEAQ (reference sequence).

The J gene is TRBJ1-2, the V gene TRBV2; no clear D. Between the trimmed V and J ends, which lost 2 bases and 5 bases, there was a span of 9 bases. This CDR3 is 13 amino acids long. CDR1 SNHLY and CDR2 FYNNEI come from the germline V gene. CDR3 sequence reads: CASSERPAYGYTF. The DNA for the CDR3 is TGTGCCAGCAGTGAACGCCCAGCGTATGGCTACACCTTC.

The chain employs TRBV7-9 and TRBJ2-1; D is ambiguous. The CDR3 covers 15 residues. Germline loops: CDR1 SEHNR, CDR2 FQNEAQ (reference sequence). Trimming took 1 base from V and 4 from J, leaving 11 bases between them. The CDR3 DNA sequence: TGTGCCAGCAGCTTAGGACACGCCTTATACAATGAGCAGTTCTTC. Translating it yields CASSLGHALYNEQFF.

This clonotype came up a few times. J is TRBJ2-2 and V is TRBV5-1, with D perhaps TRBD1 (5 bases). Germline lookup yields CDR1 SGHRS and CDR2 YFSETQ. This CDR3 contains 15 residues. With 0 bases removed from V and 0 bases from J, the gap between germline ends came to 6 bases. CDR3: CASSLGQPNTGELFF. The CDR3 nucleotides read TGCGCCAGCAGCTTGGGACAGCCGAACACCGGGGAGCTGTTTTTT.

This clonotype showed up just a few times. The rearrangement links TRBV24-1 to TRBJ2-2; either TRBD1 or TRBD2 may fit D (5 bases each). Trimming shortened V by 5 bases and J by 4 bases, and 7 bases separated the two germline ends. CDR3 length equals 13 residues. In germline, CDR1 is KGHDR, CDR2 SFDVKD. CDR3: CATSAGSTGELFF. The CDR3, as DNA: TGTGCCACCAGTGCAGGGAGCACCGGGGAGCTGTTTTTT.